This is a list of T cell receptor beta chains from one sample in a study of T cells in Graves' hyperthyroidism and ophthalmopathy. TCRdb ran MiXCR on the multiplex PCR reads and lists one entry per CDR3 protein. Here the sample spans some 570,000 distinct CDR3 sequences, 12% to 15% being singletons. Sequenced sample: blood. Receptors were obtained from a woman aged 18-30 years with Graves' ophthalmopathy. Each CDR3 is given with its conserved first and last residue. Fields, in order: clone size, CDR3 length, V gene, D gene, J gene, CDR3 DNA, CDR3 protein. The D gene is left open where the match is weak. Rows give clone size only sometimes, using once, few, many, or a class for an expanded clone.

many	15	TRBV27	TRBD1	TRBJ2-5	TGTGCCAGCAGTTTAAGGACAGGCGTGGGGGAGACCCAGTACTTC	CASSLRTGVGETQYF
many	19	TRBV3-1	TRBD2	TRBJ2-2	TGTGCCAGCAGCCGAGGCCATCGGGGACTAGCGGGGAACACCGGGGAGCTGTTTTTT	CASSRGHRGLAGNTGELFF
many	14	TRBV20-1	TRBD1	TRBJ2-5	TGCAGTGCGTCGGACAGGGGGCGCGAGGAGACCCAGTACTTC	CSASDRGREETQYF
many	14	TRBV7-8	TRBD1	TRBJ1-5	TGTGCCAGCACCGACAGGGGGTGGGATCAGCCCCAGCATTTT	CASTDRGWDQPQHF
many	16	TRBV7-8	TRBD1	TRBJ1-1	TGTGCCAGCAGCTTAGGGACAGGGGGCCTGAACACTGAAGCTTTCTTT	CASSLGTGGLNTEAFF
many	17	TRBV19	TRBD2	TRBJ2-7	TGTGCCAGTAGTATAGAAGTGTCTAGCGGAATAACCTACGAGCAGTACTTC	CASSIEVSSGITYEQYF
once	12	TRBV14	NA	TRBJ1-3	TGTGCCAGCAGACGGTTTCTTGGCACCATATATTTT	CASRRFLGTIYF
few	15	TRBV6-5	NA	TRBJ1-1	TGTGCCAGCAGTTACTCGGCCAGAATGGGCACTGAAGCTTTCTTT	CASSYSARMGTEAFF
few	16	TRBV11-2	NA	TRBJ2-2	TGTGCCAGCAGCTCCCTTAAAAGCTTAGGCACCGGGGAGCTGTTTTTT	CASSSLKSLGTGELFF
few	16	TRBV29-1	NA	TRBJ2-1	TGCAGCGTTGAAGGGGGGGGGGGGGCTTCCTACAATGAGCAGTTCTTC	CSVEGGGGASYNEQFF
NA	14	TRBV12-3/TRBV12-4	NA	TRBJ1-1	TGTGCCAGCAGTTTCGAGGGGGGAGGGACTGAAGCTTTCTTT	CASSFEGGGTEAFF
few	17	TRBV19	TRBD2	TRBJ2-3	TGTGCCAGTAGTATAGGCCGACTAGCGGAGGGCGTGGATACGCAGTATTTT	CASSIGRLAEGVDTQYF
many	16	TRBV9	TRBD2	TRBJ2-7	TGTGCCAGCAGCGTAGAAGGTGCGGGAGGGCCCTACGAGCAGTACTTC	CASSVEGAGGPYEQYF
NA	14	TRBV19	NA	TRBJ1-4	TGTGCCAGTAGTGGGACGAGGGGTCGTGAAAAACTGTTTTTT	CASSGTRGREKLFF
few	14	TRBV19	TRBD1	TRBJ2-2	TGTGCCAGTAGTGGGACAGGGGGTTCCGGGGAGCTGTTTTTT	CASSGTGGSGELFF
many	16	TRBV27	TRBD1	TRBJ1-2	TGTGCCAGCAGTTTATCGATTGGGACAGGAGTCTATGGCTACACCTTC	CASSLSIGTGVYGYTF
NA	15	TRBV19	TRBD1	TRBJ2-1	TGTGCCAGTATCCCCAATGGACAGGGGTACAATGAGCAGTTCTTC	CASIPNGQGYNEQFF
NA	15	TRBV27	NA	TRBJ1-4	TGTGCCAGCACATCACGGCCGGGGACTAATGAAAAACTGTTTTTT	CASTSRPGTNEKLFF
many	12	TRBV28	NA	TRBJ2-4	TGTGCCAGCAGTTTACGACAAAACATTCAGTACTTC	CASSLRQNIQYF